Below are 3 T cell receptor beta chains sequenced from a single sample in a study of blood T cell repertoires in COVID-19 (dated by TCRdb to about 2020). Library creation used the immunoSEQ multiplex PCR assay. Not all clones reach the TCRdb copy of this immuneACCESS table, which keeps in-frame sequences only. Checked studies attribute under half of the gap to unresolved V genes and leave the rest unexplained. Counted in this sample were 260,000 or so clones; approximately 80% of them appeared once. The ten largest clones capture about 9.1% of the sample. Sequenced sample: peripheral blood. Every receptor here comes from a human donor in a cohort sampled during active COVID-19.

The chain has TRBV28 and TRBJ2-2; perhaps TRBD2 as D (5 bases). This CDR3 is built from 15 residues. Trimming removed 7 bases at V and 5 bases at J, with 17 bases between. CDR1 and CDR2 (germline): MDHEN, SYDVKM. CDR3 amino acids: CASKHLVRGTGELFF. CDR3 coding DNA: TGTGCCAGCAAACACCTGGTTCGGGGTACCGGGGAGCTGTTTTTT.

The V gene is TRBV3-1 (or the pseudogene TRBV3-2), the J gene TRBJ1-3; tentatively, D is TRBD1 (6 bases). CDR1 is LGHDT, CDR2 YNNKEL, per germline (reference sequence). The CDR3 runs 12 residues. In DNA, the CDR3 is TGTGCGACAGGTCTCACTGGAAACACCATATATTTT. It codes for CATGLTGNTIYF.

The chain combines TRBV28 with TRBJ2-3; TRBD2 matches 9 bases. CDR3 size: 14 residues. In germline, CDR1 is MDHEN, CDR2 SYDVKM. Unmatched junction bases numbered 13, after V lost 7 bases and J lost 11 bases. As DNA, the CDR3 is TGTGCCAGCAATCGAGCGGGAGGATCCTTTGGGCAGTATTTT. This sequence encodes CASNRAGGSFGQYF.